The rows below give T cell receptor beta chains drawn from one sample of a study of human T cells and chemical hapten exposure. One entry per CDR3 protein, called by TCRdb with MiXCR from the RACE reads. The sample contains about 300,000 distinct CDR3 sequences, roughly 6% of which appear only once. This specimen consisted of whole blood, obtained in connection with sensitization to the hapten diphenylcyclopropenone (DPC). These receptor sequences come from a woman between 18 and 30 years old with alopecia areata. Some clones in this sample may be carry-over from other donors' samples. Each CDR3 is given with its conserved first and last residue. Fields, in order: V gene, J gene, D gene, clone size, CDR3 protein, CDR3 DNA. A D gene is named only where the DNA matches it firmly. Size is stated for part of the rows, as once, few or many counts, or as a class when the clone is expanded.

V gene: TRBV5-6
J gene: TRBJ2-3
D gene: .
clone size: many
CDR3 protein: CASSLGGHTDTQYF
CDR3 DNA: TGTGCCAGCAGCTTGGGGGGTCACACAGATACGCAGTATTTT

V gene: TRBV7-3
J gene: TRBJ1-1
D gene: .
clone size: few
CDR3 protein: CASSGRGGTEAFF
CDR3 DNA: TGTGCCAGCAGCGGAAGGGGAGGCACTGAAGCTTTCTTT

V gene: TRBV6-2/TRBV6-3
J gene: TRBJ2-3
D gene: TRBD2
clone size: few
CDR3 protein: CASSLVAGIATDTQYF
CDR3 DNA: TGTGCCAGCAGTTTAGTAGCGGGGATTGCCACAGATACGCAGTATTTT

V gene: TRBV6-6
J gene: TRBJ2-7
D gene: .
clone size: .
CDR3 protein: CASSTFWGREQYF
CDR3 DNA: TGTGCCAGCAGTACCTTCTGGGGCAGAGAGCAGTACTTC

V gene: TRBV4-3
J gene: TRBJ2-3
D gene: TRBD2
clone size: many
CDR3 protein: CASSLGLVTDTQYF
CDR3 DNA: TGCGCCAGCAGCCTGGGACTAGTCACAGATACGCAGTATTTT

V gene: TRBV11-2
J gene: TRBJ2-7
D gene: .
clone size: .
CDR3 protein: CASSGQIENEQYF
CDR3 DNA: TGTGCCAGCTCCGGACAGATCGAGAACGAGCAGTACTTC

V gene: TRBV2
J gene: TRBJ2-5
D gene: .
clone size: few
CDR3 protein: CASSLRTDVGAQYF
CDR3 DNA: TGTGCCAGCAGTCTCCGGACAGATGTTGGGGCCCAGTACTTC

V gene: TRBV7-9
J gene: TRBJ2-3
D gene: .
clone size: many
CDR3 protein: CASSLQGTTDTQYF
CDR3 DNA: TGTGCCAGCAGCTTACAAGGCACCACAGATACGCAGTATTTT

V gene: TRBV7-8
J gene: TRBJ1-1
D gene: TRBD1
clone size: few
CDR3 protein: CASRTGTGTEAFF
CDR3 DNA: TGTGCCAGTCGGACAGGGACAGGCACTGAAGCTTTCTTT

V gene: TRBV10-3
J gene: TRBJ1-3
D gene: TRBD1
clone size: .
CDR3 protein: CAISAALQGSEKGNTIYF
CDR3 DNA: TGTGCCATCAGTGCTGCTTTACAGGGGTCGGAAAAAGGAAACACCATATATTTT

V gene: TRBV7-9
J gene: TRBJ2-3
D gene: .
clone size: .
CDR3 protein: CASSPSEGTDTQYF
CDR3 DNA: TGTGCCAGCAGCCCCTCTGAGGGCACAGATACGCAGTATTTT

V gene: TRBV6-5
J gene: TRBJ1-6
D gene: .
clone size: few
CDR3 protein: CASSLSIRGVVSSPLHF
CDR3 DNA: TGTGCCAGCAGTCTAAGTATAAGGGGCGTCGTTTCTTCACCCCTCCACTTT

V gene: TRBV5-1
J gene: TRBJ1-4
D gene: TRBD1
clone size: many
CDR3 protein: CASSRDRDEKLFF
CDR3 DNA: TGCGCCAGCAGCCGGGACAGGGATGAAAAACTGTTTTTT

V gene: TRBV6-6
J gene: TRBJ2-5
D gene: TRBD2
clone size: .
CDR3 protein: CASSRGGSEGTQYF
CDR3 DNA: TGTGCCAGCTCCCGCGGGGGGTCGGAGGGGACCCAGTACTTC

V gene: TRBV4-1
J gene: TRBJ1-5
D gene: .
clone size: .
CDR3 protein: CASSLAESNQPQHF
CDR3 DNA: TGCGCCAGCAGTCTTGCGGAAAGCAATCAGCCCCAGCATTTT

V gene: TRBV18
J gene: TRBJ1-2
D gene: TRBD1
clone size: many
CDR3 protein: CASSENPGQAINGYTF
CDR3 DNA: TGTGCCAGCTCAGAAAATCCGGGACAGGCGATTAATGGCTACACCTTC

V gene: TRBV13
J gene: TRBJ1-1
D gene: .
clone size: many
CDR3 protein: CASSLQDVNTEAFF
CDR3 DNA: TGTGCCAGCAGCCTACAGGACGTGAACACTGAAGCTTTCTTT

V gene: TRBV4-2
J gene: TRBJ1-2
D gene: TRBD1
clone size: many
CDR3 protein: CASSLMTGGDYGYTF
CDR3 DNA: TGTGCCAGCAGCCTTATGACAGGGGGCGACTATGGCTACACCTTC

V gene: TRBV20-1
J gene: TRBJ1-1
D gene: .
clone size: .
CDR3 protein: CSAASTGLNTEAFF
CDR3 DNA: TGCAGTGCTGCCTCCACCGGGCTGAACACTGAAGCTTTCTTT

V gene: TRBV2
J gene: TRBJ1-1
D gene: TRBD1
clone size: few
CDR3 protein: CASPEQGAPNTEAFF
CDR3 DNA: TGTGCCAGCCCCGAACAGGGGGCCCCTAACACTGAAGCTTTCTTT

V gene: TRBV20-1
J gene: TRBJ2-7
D gene: TRBD2
clone size: few
CDR3 protein: CSARGRDRLAGVEQYF
CDR3 DNA: TGCAGTGCTAGGGGCCGTGATCGGCTAGCGGGTGTCGAGCAGTACTTC

V gene: TRBV5-6
J gene: TRBJ1-6
D gene: .
clone size: many
CDR3 protein: CASSSDRSYNSPLHF
CDR3 DNA: TGTGCCAGCAGTTCGGACAGAAGCTATAATTCACCCCTCCACTTT

V gene: TRBV12-3/TRBV12-4
J gene: TRBJ1-1
D gene: .
clone size: few
CDR3 protein: CASSLNGDPFGAFF
CDR3 DNA: TGTGCCAGCAGTTTAAATGGTGATCCCTTCGGGGCTTTCTTT

V gene: TRBV4-2
J gene: TRBJ2-5
D gene: TRBD1
clone size: .
CDR3 protein: CASSQPPGQGSETQYF
CDR3 DNA: TGTGCCAGCAGCCAGCCCCCGGGACAGGGGTCAGAGACCCAGTACTTC

V gene: TRBV7-2
J gene: TRBJ2-3
D gene: .
clone size: many
CDR3 protein: CASSLAGARTDTQYF
CDR3 DNA: TGTGCCAGCAGCTTAGCGGGGGCCCGCACAGATACGCAGTATTTT

V gene: TRBV28
J gene: TRBJ1-6
D gene: .
clone size: many
CDR3 protein: CASSPGGFSPLHF
CDR3 DNA: TGTGCCAGCAGTCCCGGGGGGTTCTCACCCCTCCACTTT

V gene: TRBV2
J gene: TRBJ2-5
D gene: .
clone size: many
CDR3 protein: CASSDRRVDGTETQYF
CDR3 DNA: TGTGCCAGCAGTGACAGGAGAGTAGACGGGACCGAGACCCAGTACTTC

V gene: TRBV4-3
J gene: TRBJ1-1
D gene: .
clone size: many
CDR3 protein: CASSQVFLRAPWDTEAFF
CDR3 DNA: TGCGCCAGCAGCCAAGTGTTTCTCCGGGCCCCATGGGATACTGAAGCTTTCTTT

V gene: TRBV27
J gene: TRBJ1-2
D gene: .
clone size: many
CDR3 protein: CASSSSRQGGGYTF
CDR3 DNA: TGTGCCAGCAGTTCTTCCAGGCAGGGCGGTGGCTACACCTTC

V gene: TRBV6-2/TRBV6-3
J gene: TRBJ2-3
D gene: .
clone size: few
CDR3 protein: CASSYSRQNTDTQYF
CDR3 DNA: TGTGCCAGCAGTTACTCGCGACAAAACACAGATACGCAGTATTTT

V gene: TRBV6-2/TRBV6-3
J gene: TRBJ2-3
D gene: .
clone size: many
CDR3 protein: CASSDRDIPDTQYF
CDR3 DNA: TGTGCCAGCAGCGACCGGGACATCCCAGATACGCAGTATTTT